A selection of T cell receptor beta chains follows, all from one sample in a study of shared T cell receptors in the human thymus. The table came from immunoSEQ multiplex PCR; TCRdb's copy has only in-frame clones and leaves some out. The sample carries hundreds of thousands of clones, roughly 94% recorded once. The sample consisted of thymocytes. These receptors were taken from a human donor. CDR3s include the opening cysteine and the closing phenylalanine or tryptophan. The D gene is left open where the match is weak. Rows may omit the clone size; those that give it use once, few, many or a size class.

NA TRBJ2-1 18 TRBD1 TRBV27 CASSCRGSLQGAYNEQFF TGTGCCAGCAGTTGTAGGGGTTCTTTACAGGGGGCATACAATGAGCAGTTCTTC
NA TRBJ2-1 13 TRBD1 TRBV19 CASSRDRENEQFF TGTGCCAGTAGCCGGGACAGGGAGAATGAGCAGTTCTTC
NA TRBJ2-7 16 TRBD1 TRBV19 CASSIGTGGITYEQYF TGTGCCAGTAGTATAGGTACAGGGGGGATCACCTACGAGCAGTACTTC
NA TRBJ2-1 15 NA TRBV10-2 CASSGEESSYNEQFF TGCGCCAGCAGTGGTGAGGAGAGCTCCTACAATGAGCAGTTCTTC
NA TRBJ2-5 17 NA TRBV28 CASSPNPGTPYQETQYF TGTGCCAGCAGCCCTAACCCCGGGACACCGTACCAAGAGACCCAGTACTTC
NA TRBJ2-6 16 NA TRBV6-1 CASSGRRLSGANVLTF TGTGCCAGCAGTGGCAGGCGCCTCTCTGGGGCCAACGTCCTGACTTTC
NA TRBJ2-1 16 TRBD1 TRBV7-3 CASSPQGGASYNEQFF TGTGCCAGCAGCCCACAGGGGGGAGCCTCCTACAATGAGCAGTTCTTC
NA TRBJ2-5 18 TRBD2 TRBV4-1 CASSQDRAEGLGSREQYF TGCGCCAGCAGCCAAGATCGGGCTGAAGGACTAGGGTCGCGGGAGCAGTACTTC
NA TRBJ2-7 16 NA TRBV27 CASSPGLCSTHYEQYF TGTGCCAGCAGCCCCGGTTTGTGTAGTACTCACTACGAGCAGTACTTC
NA TRBJ2-5 18 TRBD2 TRBV4-3 CASSQGYLAGERGETQYF TGCGCCAGCAGCCAAGGGTACCTAGCGGGAGAGAGAGGAGAGACCCAGTACTTC
NA TRBJ1-1 13 NA TRBV10-1 CASSDQRDTEAFF TGCGCCAGCAGTGATCAGAGGGACACTGAAGCTTTCTTT
NA TRBJ2-5 14 NA TRBV19 CASNGGGLQETQYF TGTGCCAGTAATGGTGGGGGCCTCCAAGAGACCCAGTACTTC
once TRBJ1-5 15 NA TRBV30 CAWSPRAGRNQPQHF TGTGCCTGGAGCCCCAGGGCAGGGCGCAATCAGCCCCAGCATTTT
NA TRBJ1-1 15 NA TRBV7-9 CASSLAGGPNTEAFF TGTGCCAGCAGCTTAGCAGGAGGTCCGAACACTGAAGCTTTCTTT
NA TRBJ1-2 16 NA TRBV12-5 CASGLAPGGGDDGYTF TGTGCTAGTGGTTTGGCTCCTGGAGGGGGGGATGATGGCTACACCTTC
NA TRBJ2-3 23 TRBD2 TRBV28 CASSLGWVPGLAGVSFSDDTQYF TGTGCCAGCAGTTTGGGGTGGGTTCCGGGACTAGCGGGAGTGTCGTTTTCAGACGATACGCAGTATTTT
once TRBJ1-2 16 TRBD1 TRBV28 CASSSPIHTGGYGYTF TGTGCCAGCAGTTCCCCCATCCATACAGGGGGCTATGGCTACACCTTC
once TRBJ2-6 12 NA TRBV7-9 CASSLGANVLTF TGTGCCAGCAGCTTGGGGGCCAACGTCCTGACTTTC
NA TRBJ1-4 14 NA TRBV29-1 CSVVPRRGDEKLFF TGCAGCGTTGTCCCCCGGCGGGGGGATGAAAAACTGTTTTTT
NA TRBJ1-1 18 TRBD1 TRBV7-3 CASSLNRPSTGSPTEAFF TGTGCCAGCAGCTTAAATCGTCCCTCGACAGGGTCTCCGACTGAAGCTTTCTTT
once TRBJ2-1 17 NA TRBV28 CASSLRRGRAGDNEQFF TGTGCCAGCAGTTTACGGCGTGGCAGGGCCGGGGACAATGAGCAGTTCTTC
NA TRBJ1-3 17 NA TRBV30 CAWMRSLPSRSGNTIYF TGTGCCTGGATGAGGAGTCTACCCTCCCGCTCTGGAAACACCATATATTTT
NA TRBJ1-1 16 NA TRBV5-1 CASSLGGYLLYTEAFF TGCGCCAGCAGCTTAGGAGGATACCTCTTGTACACTGAAGCTTTCTTT
NA TRBJ2-1 15 TRBD2 TRBV4-1 CASSPSGRVIAEQFF TGCGCCAGCAGCCCCAGCGGGAGGGTTATAGCTGAGCAGTTCTTC
NA TRBJ2-7 19 TRBD2 TRBV28 CASSLGDWLAELAAYEQYF TGTGCCAGCAGTTTAGGGGACTGGCTAGCGGAGCTGGCCGCCTACGAGCAGTACTTC
NA TRBJ1-3 17 TRBD1 TRBV5-6 CASSLATGFKTRNTIYF TGTGCCAGCAGCTTGGCGACAGGGTTTAAGACTCGGAACACCATATATTTT
NA TRBJ2-1 17 TRBD2 TRBV7-8 CASSAHTGLGNYNEQFF TGTGCCAGCAGCGCCCACACGGGACTAGGTAACTACAATGAGCAGTTCTTC
NA TRBJ1-1 15 NA TRBV28 CASSAPQIVDTEAFF TGTGCCAGCAGTGCCCCCCAGATCGTGGACACTGAAGCTTTCTTT
once TRBJ2-5 13 NA TRBV5-1 CASSLNAEETQYF TGCGCCAGCAGCCTAAACGCTGAAGAGACCCAGTACTTC
NA TRBJ2-1 13 TRBD2 TRBV29-1 CSAEGLSDNEQFF TGCAGCGCCGAGGGACTAAGTGACAATGAGCAGTTCTTC
NA TRBJ2-7 14 TRBD1 TRBV19 CASTKQGAENEQYF TGTGCCAGTACTAAGCAGGGGGCTGAAAACGAGCAGTACTTC
NA TRBJ2-1 14 NA TRBV29-1 CSVEGGAVYNEQFF TGCAGCGTTGAGGGGGGGGCGGTCTACAATGAGCAGTTCTTC
NA TRBJ1-1 16 TRBD1 TRBV27 CASSPRDRPTKIAAFF TGTGCCAGCAGTCCTCGGGACAGGCCAACAAAAATAGCAGCTTTCTTT
NA TRBJ2-3 13 TRBD1 TRBV28 CASSPTGADTQYF TGTGCCAGCAGTCCGACAGGGGCAGATACGCAGTATTTT
once TRBJ1-1 16 TRBD1 TRBV28 CASSSGTGCRRTEAFF TGTGCCAGCAGTTCCGGGACAGGGTGTCGAAGGACTGAAGCTTTCTTT
NA TRBJ1-4 14 NA TRBV27 CASSFRGDAEKLFF TGTGCCAGCAGTTTCCGCGGGGATGCGGAAAAACTGTTTTTT
NA TRBJ1-1 17 NA TRBV14 CASSQGETWGGRTEAFF TGTGCCAGCAGCCAAGGCGAAACCTGGGGGGGGCGCACTGAAGCTTTCTTT
NA TRBJ2-4 14 NA TRBV28 CASSPWTALNIQYF TGTGCCAGCAGTCCGTGGACAGCACTAAACATTCAGTACTTC
NA TRBJ1-2 15 NA TRBV28 CASSLPLTARYGYTF TGTGCCAGCAGCCTCCCCCTGACTGCGCGCTATGGCTACACCTTC
NA TRBJ2-1 15 NA TRBV6-6 CASSRQLKGKGKQFF TGTGCCAGCAGTCGACAGCTAAAGGGGAAGGGGAAGCAGTTCTTC
NA TRBJ2-7 16 TRBD2 TRBV2 CASSPEGLAGGYEQYF TGTGCCAGCAGTCCGGAGGGACTAGCGGGAGGCTACGAGCAGTACTTC
NA TRBJ2-2 12 NA TRBV14 CASSHFAGELFF TGTGCCAGCAGCCACTTTGCCGGGGAGCTGTTTTTT
NA TRBJ2-7 14 NA TRBV5-1 CASSLRAPRYEQYF TGCGCCAGCAGCTTGAGGGCCCCGAGATACGAGCAGTACTTC
NA TRBJ2-1 17 TRBD1 TRBV19 CASRKTRGQGSYNEQFF TGTGCCAGTAGGAAAACCCGGGGACAGGGTTCCTACAATGAGCAGTTCTTC
NA TRBJ1-2 13 NA TRBV4-1 CASSDLADYGYTF TGCGCCAGCAGCGACCTGGCGGACTATGGCTACACCTTC
NA TRBJ2-2 15 TRBD1 TRBV6-5 CASSGTGDNTGELFF TGTGCCAGCAGTGGAACAGGGGATAACACCGGGGAGCTGTTTTTT
NA TRBJ2-7 15 NA TRBV5-1 CASSLVGTPAYEQYF TGCGCCAGCAGCTTGGTAGGGACACCCGCCTACGAGCAGTACTTC
NA TRBJ1-1 16 TRBD1 TRBV18 CASSGRRDRGPGEAFF TGTGCCAGCTCAGGACGCCGGGACAGGGGACCGGGTGAAGCTTTCTTT
NA TRBJ1-4 16 TRBD1 TRBV6-1 CASSDPQDRGNEKLFF TGTGCCAGCAGTGACCCCCAGGACAGGGGGAATGAAAAACTGTTTTTT
NA TRBJ2-3 15 NA TRBV6-5 CASSYSTPSTDTQYF TGTGCCAGCAGTTACTCTACGCCTAGCACAGATACGCAGTATTTT
NA TRBJ2-5 15 TRBD2 TRBV4-3 CASSQGLAGKETQYF TGCGCCAGCAGCCAAGGGCTAGCGGGAAAGGAGACCCAGTACTTC
once TRBJ1-2 12 NA TRBV30 CAWTPGDYGYTF TGTGCCTGGACCCCCGGAGACTATGGCTACACCTTC
NA TRBJ1-6 8 NA TRBV5-4 CASSTEGF TGTGCCAGCAGCACGGAGGGCTTT
NA TRBJ2-7 19 NA TRBV15 CATSRDWPRAAPPPYEQYF TGTGCCACCAGCAGAGATTGGCCGAGGGCAGCCCCGCCCCCGTACGAGCAGTACTTC
NA TRBJ2-1 16 TRBD2 TRBV4-2 CASSQAIGLAHNEQFF TGTGCCAGCAGCCAAGCCATAGGACTAGCTCACAATGAGCAGTTCTTC